This T cell receptor beta chain was sequenced during a study of regulatory T cells in long-lasting Graves disease. The wider study: Disease was considered persistent Graves' disease after over 5 years of antithyroid drugs (with positive TSH receptor antibodies). The study, taken as a whole, reports: Between persistent patients, 2,500 to 3,500 public clonotypes were shared, exceeding the roughly 940 shared between new patients. No thyroid tissue was studied; the work used peripheral blood only.

HTBI primers from iRepertoire and Arm-PCR of CDR3 regions yielded the TCR beta libraries. MiXCR was run by TCRdb on the multiplex PCR reads, yielding one entry per CDR3 protein. Of hundreds of thousands of distinct CDR3 sequences listed, roughly 22% were seen once; the top ten hold less than 15%. At least ten counts were recorded for this clonotype. Its cognate antigen is unknown. Germline-derived CDR1 and CDR2 are MDHEN and SYDVKM. Trimming took 8 bases from V and 0 from J, leaving 17 bases between them. The CDR3 has 16 residues. Sample time point: persistent/refractory GD, antithyroid drugs over 5 years with positive TRAb. With RNA extracted from PBMCs as input, the TCR library was made.

This chain connects TRBV28 to TRBJ1-5, with D possibly matching TRBD1 (6 bases). The sequence was collected from a female donor with Graves disease. Sequencing was performed on peripheral blood mononuclear cells (PBMCs), taken when the disease was refractory, from a patient treated with antithyroid drugs. The CDR3 sequence is CASLSGGLYSNQPQHF. CDR3 bases: TGTGCCAGCCTTAGCGGGGGCCTTTATAGCAATCAGCCCCAGCATTTT. Filled out from reference TRBV28 and TRBJ1-5, the complete variable domain reads DVKVTQSSRYLVKRTGEKVFLECVQDMDHENMFWYRQDPGLGLRLIYFSYDVKMKEKGDIPEGYSVSREKKERFSLILESASTNQTSMYLCASLSGGLYSNQPQHFGDGTRLSIL.